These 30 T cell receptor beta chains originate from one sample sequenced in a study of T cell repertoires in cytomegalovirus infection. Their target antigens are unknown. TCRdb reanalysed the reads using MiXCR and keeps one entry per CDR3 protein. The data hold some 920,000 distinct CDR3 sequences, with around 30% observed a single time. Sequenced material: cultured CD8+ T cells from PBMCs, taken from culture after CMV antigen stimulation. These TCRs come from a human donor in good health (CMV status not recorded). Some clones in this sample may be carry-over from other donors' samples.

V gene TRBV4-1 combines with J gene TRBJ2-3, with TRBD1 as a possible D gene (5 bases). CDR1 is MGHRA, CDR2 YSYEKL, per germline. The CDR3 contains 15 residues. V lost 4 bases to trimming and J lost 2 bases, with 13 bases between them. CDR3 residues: CASSLSWGPTDTQYF. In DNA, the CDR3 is TGCGCCAGCAGCCTGAGTTGGGGCCCCACAGATACGCAGTATTTT.

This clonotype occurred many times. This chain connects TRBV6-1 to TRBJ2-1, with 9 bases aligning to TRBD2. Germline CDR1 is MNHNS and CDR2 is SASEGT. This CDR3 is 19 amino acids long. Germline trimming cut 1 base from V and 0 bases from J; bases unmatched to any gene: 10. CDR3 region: CASSEDETSGLSSYNEQFF. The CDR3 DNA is TGTGCCAGCAGTGAAGATGAGACTAGCGGTTTGAGCTCCTACAATGAGCAGTTCTTC.

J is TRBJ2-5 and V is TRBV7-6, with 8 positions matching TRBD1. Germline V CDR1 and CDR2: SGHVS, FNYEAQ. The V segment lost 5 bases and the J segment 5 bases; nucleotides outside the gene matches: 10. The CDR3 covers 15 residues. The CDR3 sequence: CASSARQGIGETQYF. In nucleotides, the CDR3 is TGTGCCAGCAGCGCAAGACAGGGGATAGGGGAGACCCAGTACTTC.

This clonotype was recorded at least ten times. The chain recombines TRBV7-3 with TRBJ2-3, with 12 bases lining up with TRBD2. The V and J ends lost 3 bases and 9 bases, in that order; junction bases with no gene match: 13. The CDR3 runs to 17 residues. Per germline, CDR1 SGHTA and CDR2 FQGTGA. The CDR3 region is CASSFPRLAGALETQYF. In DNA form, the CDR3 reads TGTGCCAGCAGCTTCCCACGACTAGCGGGAGCCTTAGAAACGCAGTATTTT. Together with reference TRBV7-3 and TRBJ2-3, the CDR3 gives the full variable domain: GAGVSQTPSNKVTEKGKYVELRCDPISGHTALYWYRQSLGQGPEFLIYFQGTGAADDSGLPNDRFFAVRPEGSVSTLKIQRTERGDSAVYLCASSFPRLAGALETQYFGPGTRLTVL.

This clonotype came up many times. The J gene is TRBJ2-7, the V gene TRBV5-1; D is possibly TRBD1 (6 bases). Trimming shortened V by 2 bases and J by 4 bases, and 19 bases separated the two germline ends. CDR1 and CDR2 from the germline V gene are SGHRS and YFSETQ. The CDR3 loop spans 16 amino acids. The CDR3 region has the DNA TGCGCCAGCAGCTTCCTCGGGACAAAGAATAGGTACGAGCAGTACTTC. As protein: CASSFLGTKNRYEQYF.

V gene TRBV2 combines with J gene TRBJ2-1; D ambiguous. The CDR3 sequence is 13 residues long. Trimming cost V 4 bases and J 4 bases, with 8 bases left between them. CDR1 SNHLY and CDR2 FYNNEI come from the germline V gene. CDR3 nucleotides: TGTGCCAGCAGTGGGGATTTGTACAATGAGCAGTTCTTC. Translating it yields CASSGDLYNEQFF.

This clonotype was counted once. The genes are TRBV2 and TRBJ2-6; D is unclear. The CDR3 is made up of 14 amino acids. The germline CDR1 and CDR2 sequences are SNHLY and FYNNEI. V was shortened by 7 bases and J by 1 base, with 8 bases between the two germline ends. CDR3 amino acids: CASNPKSGANVLTF. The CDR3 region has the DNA TGTGCCAGCAACCCTAAATCTGGGGCCAACGTCCTGACTTTC.

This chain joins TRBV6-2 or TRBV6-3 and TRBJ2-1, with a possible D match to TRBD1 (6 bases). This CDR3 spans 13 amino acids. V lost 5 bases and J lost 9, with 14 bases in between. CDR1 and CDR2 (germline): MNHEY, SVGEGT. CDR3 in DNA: TGTGCCAGCAGTGAAGATACAGGGTCTGAGCAGTTCTTC. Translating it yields CASSEDTGSEQFF.

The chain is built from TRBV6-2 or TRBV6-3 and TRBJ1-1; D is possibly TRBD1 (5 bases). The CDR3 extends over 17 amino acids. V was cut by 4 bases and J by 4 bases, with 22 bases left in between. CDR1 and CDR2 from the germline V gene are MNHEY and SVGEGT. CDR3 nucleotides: TGTGCCAGCAGTTTACGAGCCAGGGACCCAGTGGGCACTGAAGCTTTCTTT. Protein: CASSLRARDPVGTEAFF.

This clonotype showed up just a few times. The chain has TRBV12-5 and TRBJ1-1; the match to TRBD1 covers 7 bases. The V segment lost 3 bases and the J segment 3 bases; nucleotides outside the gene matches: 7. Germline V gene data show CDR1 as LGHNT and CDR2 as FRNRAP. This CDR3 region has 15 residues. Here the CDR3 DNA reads TGTGCTAGTGGTTTTGGGACAGAGACTTACACTGAAGCTTTCTTT. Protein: CASGFGTETYTEAFF. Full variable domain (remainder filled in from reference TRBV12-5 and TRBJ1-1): DARVTQTPRHKVTEMGQEVTMRCQPILGHNTVFWYRQTMMQGLELLAYFRNRAPLDDSGMPKDRFSAEMPDATLATLKIQPSEPRDSAVYFCASGFGTETYTEAFFGQGTRLTVV.

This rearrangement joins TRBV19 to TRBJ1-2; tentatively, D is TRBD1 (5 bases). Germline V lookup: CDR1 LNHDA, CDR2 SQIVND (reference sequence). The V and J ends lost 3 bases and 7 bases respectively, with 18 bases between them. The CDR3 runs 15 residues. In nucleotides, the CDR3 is TGTGCCAGTAGTATTTCAGCCTCCCTCCAGGGTGGCTACACCTTC. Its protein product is CASSISASLQGGYTF.

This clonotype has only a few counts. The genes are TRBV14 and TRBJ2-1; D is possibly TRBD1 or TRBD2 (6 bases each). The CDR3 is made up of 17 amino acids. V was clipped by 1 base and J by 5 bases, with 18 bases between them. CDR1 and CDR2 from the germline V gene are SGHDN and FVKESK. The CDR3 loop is CASSQATGLILNNEQFF. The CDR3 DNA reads TGTGCCAGCAGCCAAGCGACAGGACTAATCCTAAACAATGAGCAGTTCTTC. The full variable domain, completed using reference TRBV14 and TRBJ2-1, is EAGVTQFPSHSVIEKGQTVTLRCDPISGHDNLYWYRRVMGKEIKFLLHFVKESKQDESGMPNNRFLAERTGGTYSTLKVQPAELEDSGVYFCASSQATGLILNNEQFFGPGTRLTVL.

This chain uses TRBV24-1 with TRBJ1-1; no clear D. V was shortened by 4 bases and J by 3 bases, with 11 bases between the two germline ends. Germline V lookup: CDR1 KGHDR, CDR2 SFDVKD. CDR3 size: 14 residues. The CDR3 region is CATSEGRWDTEAFF. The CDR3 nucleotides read TGTGCCACCAGTGAAGGAAGGTGGGACACTGAAGCTTTCTTT.

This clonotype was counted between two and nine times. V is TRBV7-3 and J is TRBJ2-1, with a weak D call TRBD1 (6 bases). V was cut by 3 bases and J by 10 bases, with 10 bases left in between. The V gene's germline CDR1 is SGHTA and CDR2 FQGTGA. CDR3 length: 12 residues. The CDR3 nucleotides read TGTGCCAGCAGCTTGGACAGAACGGAGCAGTTCTTC. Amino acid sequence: CASSLDRTEQFF.

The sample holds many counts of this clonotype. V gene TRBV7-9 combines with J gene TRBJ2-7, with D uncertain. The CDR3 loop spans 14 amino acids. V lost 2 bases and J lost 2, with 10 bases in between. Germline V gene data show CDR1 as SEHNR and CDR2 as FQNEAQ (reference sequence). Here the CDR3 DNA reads TGTGCCAGCAGCTTACCTTCGTCGGCCTACGAGCAGTACTTC. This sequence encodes CASSLPSSAYEQYF.

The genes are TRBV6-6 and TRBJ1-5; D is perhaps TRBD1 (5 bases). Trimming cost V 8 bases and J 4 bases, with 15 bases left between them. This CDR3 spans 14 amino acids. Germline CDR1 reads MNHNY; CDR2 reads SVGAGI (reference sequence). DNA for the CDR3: TGTGCCAGCGAGGAGGGTAGGGGTAATCAGCCCCAGCATTTT. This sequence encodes CASEEGRGNQPQHF.

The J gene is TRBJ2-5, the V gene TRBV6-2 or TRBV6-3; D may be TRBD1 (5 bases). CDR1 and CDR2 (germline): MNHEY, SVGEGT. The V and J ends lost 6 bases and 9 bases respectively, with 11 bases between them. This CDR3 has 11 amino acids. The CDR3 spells CASRTTGAQYF. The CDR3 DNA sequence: TGTGCCAGCAGAACAACAGGAGCCCAGTACTTC.

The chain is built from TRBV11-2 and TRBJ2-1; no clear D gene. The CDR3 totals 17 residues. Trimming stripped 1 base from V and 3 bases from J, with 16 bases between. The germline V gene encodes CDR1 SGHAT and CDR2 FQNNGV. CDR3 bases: TGTGCCAGCAGCTTAGGGCCATGGCAGACCTACTACAATGAGCAGTTCTTC. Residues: CASSLGPWQTYYNEQFF.

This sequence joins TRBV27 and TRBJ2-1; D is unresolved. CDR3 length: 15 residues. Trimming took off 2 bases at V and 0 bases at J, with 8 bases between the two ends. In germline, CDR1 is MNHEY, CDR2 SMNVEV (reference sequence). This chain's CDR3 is CASSLPGLSYNEQFF. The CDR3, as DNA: TGTGCCAGCAGTTTACCGGGCCTCTCCTACAATGAGCAGTTCTTC.

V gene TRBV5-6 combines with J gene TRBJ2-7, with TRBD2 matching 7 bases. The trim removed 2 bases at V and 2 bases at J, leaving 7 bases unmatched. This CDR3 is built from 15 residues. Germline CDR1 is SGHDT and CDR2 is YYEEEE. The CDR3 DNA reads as TGTGCCAGCAGCTTTGTTGCGGGGACTACCTACGAGCAGTACTTC. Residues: CASSFVAGTTYEQYF. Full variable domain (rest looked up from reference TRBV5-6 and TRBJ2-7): DAGVTQSPTHLIKTRGQQVTLRCSPKSGHDTVSWYQQALGQGPQFIFQYYEEEERQRGNFPDRFSGHQFPNYSSELNVNALLLGDSALYLCASSFVAGTTYEQYFGPGTRLTVT.

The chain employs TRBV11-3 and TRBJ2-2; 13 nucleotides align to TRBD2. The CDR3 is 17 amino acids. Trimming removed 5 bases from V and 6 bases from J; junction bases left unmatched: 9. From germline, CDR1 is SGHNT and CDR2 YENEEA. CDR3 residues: CASSQTSGGKFAGELFF. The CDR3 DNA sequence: TGTGCCAGCAGCCAGACTAGCGGGGGGAAGTTCGCCGGGGAGCTGTTTTTT.

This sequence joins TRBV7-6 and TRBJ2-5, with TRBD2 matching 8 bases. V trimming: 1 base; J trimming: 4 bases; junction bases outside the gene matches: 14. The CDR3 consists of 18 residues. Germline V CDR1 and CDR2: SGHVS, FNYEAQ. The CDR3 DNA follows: TGTGCCAGCAGCTTAGATCCTGCCGGGACTAGAAAGGGAGAGACCCAGTACTTC. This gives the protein CASSLDPAGTRKGETQYF.

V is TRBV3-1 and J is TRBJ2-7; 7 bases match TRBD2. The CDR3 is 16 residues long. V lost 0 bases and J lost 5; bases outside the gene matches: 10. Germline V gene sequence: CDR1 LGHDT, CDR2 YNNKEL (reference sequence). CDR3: CASSQDPIWGGDEQYV. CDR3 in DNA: TGTGCCAGCAGCCAAGACCCTATCTGGGGAGGGGACGAGCAGTACGTC.

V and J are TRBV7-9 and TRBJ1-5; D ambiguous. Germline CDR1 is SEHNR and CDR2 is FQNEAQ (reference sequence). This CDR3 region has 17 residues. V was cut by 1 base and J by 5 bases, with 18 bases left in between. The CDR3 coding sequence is TGTGCCAGCAGCTTAGAGATCCGAGGAGGAATTGATCAGCCCCAGCATTTT. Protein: CASSLEIRGGIDQPQHF. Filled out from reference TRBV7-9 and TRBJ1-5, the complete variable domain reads DTGVSQNPRHKITKRGQNVTFRCDPISEHNRLYWYRQTLGQGPEFLTYFQNEAQLEKSRLLSDRFSAERPKGSFSTLEIQRTEQGDSAMYLCASSLEIRGGIDQPQHFGDGTRLSIL.

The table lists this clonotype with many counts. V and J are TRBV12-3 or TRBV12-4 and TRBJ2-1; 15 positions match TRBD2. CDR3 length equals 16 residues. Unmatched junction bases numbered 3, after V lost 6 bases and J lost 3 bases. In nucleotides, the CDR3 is TGTGCCAGCAGCCCGGGACTAGCGGGGGGCTACAATGAGCAGTTCTTC. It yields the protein CASSPGLAGGYNEQFF.

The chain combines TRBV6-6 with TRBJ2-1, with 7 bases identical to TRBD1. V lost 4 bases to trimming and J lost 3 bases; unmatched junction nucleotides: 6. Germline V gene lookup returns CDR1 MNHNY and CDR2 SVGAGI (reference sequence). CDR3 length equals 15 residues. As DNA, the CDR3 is TGTGCCAGCAGTTTAGGACAGGAGATCTACAATGAGCAGTTCTTC. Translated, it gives CASSLGQEIYNEQFF.

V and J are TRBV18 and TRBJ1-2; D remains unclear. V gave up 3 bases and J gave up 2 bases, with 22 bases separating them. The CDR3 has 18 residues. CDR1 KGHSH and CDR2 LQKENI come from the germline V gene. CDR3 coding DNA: TGTGCCAGCTCACCCCCCGGTTTGGAGGGAAAAAAGAACTATGGCTACACCTTC. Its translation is CASSPPGLEGKKNYGYTF. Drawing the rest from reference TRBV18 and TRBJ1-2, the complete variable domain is NAGVMQNPRHLVRRRGQEARLRCSPMKGHSHVYWYRQLPEEGLKFMVYLQKENIIDESGMPKERFSAEFPKEGPSILRIQQVVRGDSAAYFCASSPPGLEGKKNYGYTFGSGTRLTVV.

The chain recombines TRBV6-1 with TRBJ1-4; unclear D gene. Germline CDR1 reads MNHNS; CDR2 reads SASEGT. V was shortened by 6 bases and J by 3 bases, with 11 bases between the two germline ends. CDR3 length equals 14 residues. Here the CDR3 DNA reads TGTGCCAGCAGCGTGCTGGACTCTAATGAAAAACTGTTTTTT. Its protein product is CASSVLDSNEKLFF.

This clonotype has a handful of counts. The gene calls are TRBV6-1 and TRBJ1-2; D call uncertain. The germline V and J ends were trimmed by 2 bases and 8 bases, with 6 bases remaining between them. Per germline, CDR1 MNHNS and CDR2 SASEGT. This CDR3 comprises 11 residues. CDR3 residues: CASSEKMGYTF. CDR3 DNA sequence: TGTGCCAGCAGTGAAAAAATGGGCTACACCTTC.

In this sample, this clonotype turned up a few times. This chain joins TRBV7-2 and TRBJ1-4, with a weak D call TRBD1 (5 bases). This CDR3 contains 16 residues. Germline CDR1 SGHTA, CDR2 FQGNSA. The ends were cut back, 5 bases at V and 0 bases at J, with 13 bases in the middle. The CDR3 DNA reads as TGTGCCAGCAGCGACGGGACTACCTCAACTAATGAAAAACTGTTTTTT. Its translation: CASSDGTTSTNEKLFF.